These 14 T cell receptor beta chains originate from one sample sequenced in a study of blood T cell repertoires in COVID-19. The repertoire was sequenced with immunoSEQ multiplex PCR; TCRdb's copy has only in-frame clones and lacks some. This sample has 150,000 to 170,000 clones, with around 90% found just once. Sequenced material: peripheral blood. The receptors were sampled from a man aged 50-59 years with acute or convalescent COVID-19.

The gene calls are TRBV11-2 and TRBJ1-1; no firm D call. Germline V lookup: CDR1 SGHAT, CDR2 FQNNGV. V gave up 0 bases and J gave up 14 bases, with 13 bases separating them. CDR3 length equals 12 residues. In DNA form, the CDR3 reads TGTGCCAGCAGCTTAGAAACCGGAGAGCAGTTCTTT. It is translated as CASSLETGEQFF.

A single count supports this clone. This chain connects TRBV20-1 to TRBJ2-1; D remains ambiguous. Deletions cut 3 bases from V and 8 bases from J, with 14 bases between. The CDR3 sequence is 13 residues long. Germline V gives CDR1 DFQATT, CDR2 SNEGSKA (reference sequence). Here the CDR3 DNA reads TGCAGTGCTAGTGGCCTAGAGGTCTATGAGCAGTTCTTC. It translates to CSASGLEVYEQFF.

J is TRBJ2-2 and V is TRBV29-1; maybe TRBD1 (5 bases). The germline V and J ends were trimmed by 0 bases and 0 bases, with 14 bases remaining between them. This CDR3 region has 17 residues. CDR1 is SQVTM and CDR2 is ANQGSEA in the germline V gene. The CDR3 sequence is CSVEDQGNQPNTGELFF. As DNA, the CDR3 is TGCAGCGTTGAAGATCAGGGAAACCAACCGAACACCGGGGAGCTGTTTTTT.

The rearrangement joins TRBV11-2 to TRBJ1-3, with D perhaps TRBD1 (6 bases). The CDR3 has 15 residues. Trimming removed 5 bases from V and 0 bases from J, with 11 bases in between. CDR1 SGHAT and CDR2 FQNNGV come from the germline V gene. This chain's CDR3 is CASSGQTGSGNTIYF. CDR3 in DNA: TGTGCCAGCAGCGGACAGACAGGCTCTGGAAACACCATATATTTT.

This chain links TRBV7-5 with TRBJ1-5; the D call of TRBD1 is as the table states it, not checked on the DNA. TRBV7-5 represents a pseudogene. The CDR3 sequence is 16 residues long. The CDR3 protein is CVRSIRGTGLLQPQHF. The CDR3 coding sequence is TGTGTCAGAAGCATTCGCGGGACAGGGCTTCTCCAGCCCCAGCATTTT.

The chain couples TRBV7-9 to TRBJ2-7; 10 bases align to TRBD1. V shed 6 bases, J shed 4 bases, and the junction held 6 bases outside the gene matches. The CDR3 is 14 amino acids. Germline lookup yields CDR1 SEHNR and CDR2 FQNEAQ (reference sequence). This CDR3 reads CASSPGTGVYEQYF. CDR3 bases: TGTGCCAGCAGTCCCGGGACAGGGGTGTACGAGCAGTACTTC.

The V call is TRBV27, the J call TRBJ1-2; a weak D match, TRBD1 (5 bases). The germline V and J ends were trimmed by 1 base and 0 bases, with 9 bases remaining between them. The CDR3 sequence is 15 residues long. Germline V gene sequence: CDR1 MNHEY, CDR2 SMNVEV (reference sequence). Here the CDR3 DNA reads TGTGCCAGCAGTTTATGGGCAGGGTCTAACTATGGCTACACCTTC. This sequence encodes CASSLWAGSNYGYTF.

J is TRBJ2-7 and V is TRBV27; no clear D gene. This CDR3 is 14 amino acids long. CDR1 and CDR2 from the germline V gene are MNHEY and SMNVEV (reference sequence). With 5 bases removed from V and 1 base from J, the gap between germline ends came to 12 bases. The CDR3 bases are TGTGCCAGCAGTCCCTTTGAGTGGTCCTACGAGCAGTACTTC. It specifies CASSPFEWSYEQYF.

The chain links TRBV6-1 to TRBJ2-2; 12 bases are shared with TRBD2. After removal of 0 bases from V and 5 bases from J, the junction contained 7 bases not matched to a gene. This CDR3 contains 18 residues. Germline values: CDR1 MNHNS, CDR2 SASEGT. The CDR3 sequence: CASSEAIPGTSGTGELFF. The CDR3 DNA reads TGTGCCAGCAGTGAAGCCATACCCGGGACTAGCGGGACCGGGGAGCTGTTTTTT.

This chain links TRBV5-4 with TRBJ2-2; 7 bases line up with TRBD1. The CDR3 is made up of 16 amino acids. Germline V gene lookup returns CDR1 SGHNT and CDR2 YYREEE (reference sequence). J gave up 5 bases and V 3 bases, and 10 bases lay outside the gene matches. CDR3 protein: CASSSPGQQITGELFF. The CDR3 nucleotides read TGTGCCAGCAGCTCTCCGGGACAGCAGATTACCGGGGAGCTGTTTTTT.

J is TRBJ2-2 and V is TRBV7-2; 8 positions agree with TRBD2. This CDR3 has 15 amino acids. The V gene's germline CDR1 is SGHTA and CDR2 FQGNSA. The ends lost 5 bases at V and 5 bases at J; junction bases unmatched: 7. CDR3 nucleotide sequence: TGTGCCAGCAGCCTTAGCGGGGTGCAAACCGGGGAGCTGTTTTTT. Translating gives CASSLSGVQTGELFF.

J is TRBJ2-1 and V is TRBV5-1; no definite D call. CDR1 is SGHRS, CDR2 YFSETQ, per germline. CDR3 size: 14 residues. Trimming shortened V by 0 bases and J by 5 bases, and 9 bases separated the two germline ends. DNA for the CDR3: TGCGCCAGCAGCTTGGGAACAGAAAACAATGAGCAGTTCTTC. It yields the protein CASSLGTENNEQFF.

The V call is TRBV4-1, the J call TRBJ1-4; D ambiguous. This CDR3 is built from 14 residues. Germline assignment: CDR1 MGHRA and CDR2 YSYEKL. Trimming cost V 5 bases and J 4 bases, with 11 bases left between them. The CDR3 here is CASSSHALNEKLFF. The CDR3 bases are TGCGCCAGCAGCTCACATGCCCTTAATGAAAAACTGTTTTTT.

This chain joins TRBV10-3 and TRBJ1-6; tentatively, D is TRBD1 (6 bases). The CDR3 spans 16 residues. Trimming shortened V by 3 bases and J by 1 base, and 10 bases separated the two germline ends. The germline gives CDR1 ENHRY, CDR2 SYGVKD. The CDR3 bases are TGTGCCATCAGTGAAGGACAGCTGTCCTATAATTCACCCCTCCACTTT. Translation gives CAISEGQLSYNSPLHF.